The sequence of this TCR beta chain was determined in a study of T cell repertoires in cytomegalovirus infection. Study-level background: Signatures in public TCR beta sequences pointed to both CMV infection and matching HLA type.

Germline assignment: CDR1 LNHNV and CDR2 YYDKDF (reference sequence). Trimming cost V 3 bases and J 5 bases; bases outside gene matches: 7. The CDR3 runs 15 residues. MiXCR, applied by TCRdb to the reads, yields one record per CDR3 protein. The sample includes under 150,000 distinct CDR3 sequences, about 10% of them seen just once. There are a few counts of this clonotype. Its antigen is undetermined. Overall study findings and caveats: HLA-C-restricted CMV-specific TCR beta clonotypes were dominant in the ex vivo response. The study identified carriers of CMV plus the relevant HLA from cumulative public TCR beta family frequency.

V usage is TRBV15 and J usage is TRBJ2-1, with 7 bases aligning to TRBD2. Sequences were obtained from PBMCs. This receptor was identified in a human donor in good health (CMV status not recorded). Some clones in this sample may be carry-over from other donors' samples. The CDR3 coding sequence is TGTGCCACCAGCAGTGGGGGGGGACTGAACAATGAGCAGTTCTTC. The encoded protein is CATSSGGGLNNEQFF.